The present T cell receptor (beta chain) was sequenced within a study of blood T cells in healthy people across ages. Combining a sample-barcoded 5' primer with a J-beta primer mix, a second PCR ran for 7 to 11 cycles. One entry per CDR3 protein results from TCRdb running MiXCR on the 5' RACE reads. The sample lists 800,000 or so distinct CDR3 sequences, roughly 25% occurring once. The CDR3 covers 17 residues. The germline V gene has CDR1 SGHDT and CDR2 YYEEEE. The V gene end was trimmed by 3 bases and the J gene end by 3 bases; junction bases not matched to a gene: 11. These data were also filed under a second study, of T cells of mothers and their children. That publication notes: Several children and their three healthy Caucasian mothers were the donors. Every mother produced more than 8.5 million TCR beta CDR3 reads, whereas every child provided about 3 million.

The chain is built from TRBV5-6 and TRBJ2-5; 10 nucleotides align to TRBD2. Sequenced input: blood. The clonotype comes from a boy aged 10-17 years in good health. As DNA, the CDR3 is TGTGCCAGCAGCTCAACTGAGCGGGGGGGTTCGGAAGAGACCCAGTACTTC. It specifies CASSSTERGGSEETQYF.